The source of this TCR beta chain is a study of tumor and adjacent non-tumor tissue in lung cancer. TCRbeta libraries were built with three rounds of nested PCR, modified from ARM-PCR. TCRdb used MiXCR to reprocess the multiplex PCR reads, holding one entry per CDR3 protein. The table has approximately 76,000 distinct CDR3 sequences, around two thirds seen once. In its sample, this clonotype was seen many times. Antigen unknown. Germline V gene lookup returns CDR1 SGHDN and CDR2 FVKESK. CDR3 length: 15 residues. V lost 6 bases and J lost 6; bases outside the gene matches: 8. Whole-study findings and limits: TCR diversity was significantly greater in tumor than normal lung tissue.

The template was RNA from unsorted bulk tissue. V and J are TRBV14 and TRBJ2-2; 9 bases line up with TRBD2. The receptor comes from an older woman with non-small cell lung cancer. Sequences were obtained from lung tumor tissue. CDR3 nucleotides: TGTGCCAGCAGTCAGAATAGCGGGAGATCCGGGGAGCTGTTTTTT. This translates into CASSQNSGRSGELFF.